A single sample is the source of the 8 T cell receptor beta chains below, sequenced in a study of shared clonotypes between healthy human individuals. This table comes from immunoSEQ multiplex PCR, and its TCRdb copy is limited to in-frame clones, with some not included. The repertoire holds about 1.1 million clones, with 70% to 85% as singletons. What was sequenced was memory CD4+ T cells from PBMCs. Described subset: CD45RA-negative fraction. Every receptor here comes from a man younger than 35 in good health. Some clones in this sample may be carry-over from other donors' samples.

The chain combines TRBV27 with TRBJ1-4, with a weak D call TRBD1 (5 bases). Looked up from germline, CDR1 is MNHEY and CDR2 is SMNVEV (reference sequence). The CDR3 length is 14 residues. Trimming pared 8 bases from V and 7 bases from J, leaving 17 bases between. Written as DNA, the CDR3 is TGTGCCAGCGGGGGAGGTGGGCTGCGTGAAAAACTGTTTTTT. Translated: CASGGGGLREKLFF.

V usage is TRBV7-8 and J usage is TRBJ2-1, with D hard to call. The V gene lost 4 bases and the J gene lost 0 bases, with 19 bases spanning the gap. This CDR3 is 18 amino acids long. Germline values: CDR1 SGHVS, CDR2 FQNEAQ. In DNA form, the CDR3 reads TGTGCCAGCAGCTCAACTCGCCGACTTCGGGCCTCCTACAATGAGCAGTTCTTC. Translation: CASSSTRRLRASYNEQFF.

Note on this clone: An end of the junction differs from the germline gene, which may be a read error. The chain combines TRBV6-5 with TRBJ1-5; D might be TRBD1 (6 bases). The CDR3 contains 14 residues. CDR1 and CDR2 from the germline V gene are MNHEY and SVGAGI. CDR3 residues: CASSQQGSSKPQHF. The CDR3 DNA reads as TGCGCCAGCAGTCAACAGGGATCATCCAAGCCCCAGCATTTT.

The chain employs TRBV19 and TRBJ2-6; 12 nucleotides agree with TRBD1. CDR3 length: 18 amino acids. Trimming at V came to 5 bases and at J to 2 bases, leaving 7 bases not matched to a gene. Per germline, CDR1 LNHDA and CDR2 SQIVND (reference sequence). In DNA, the CDR3 is TGTGCCAGTAGTCCCCGGGACAGGGGGCTAGCTGGGGCCAACGTCCTGACTTTC. Protein: CASSPRDRGLAGANVLTF. Full variable domain (outside the CDR3, taken from reference TRBV19 and TRBJ2-6): DGGITQSPKYLFRKEGQNVTLSCEQNLNHDAMYWYRQDPGQGLRLIYYSQIVNDFQKGDIAEGYSVSREKKESFPLTVTSAQKNPTAFYLCASSPRDRGLAGANVLTFGAGSRLTVL.

The rearrangement links TRBV5-5 to TRBJ2-6; the D is unclear. Trimming shortened V by 2 bases and J by 0 bases, and 3 bases separated the two germline ends. Germline V CDR1 and CDR2: SGHKS, YYEKEE (reference sequence). The length of the CDR3 is 14 residues. In nucleotides, the CDR3 is TGTGCCAGCAGCTTTAGCTCTGGGGCCAACGTCCTGACTTTC. Protein product: CASSFSSGANVLTF.

The rearrangement joins TRBV27 to TRBJ2-7; D perhaps matches TRBD1 (6 bases). Germline CDR1 reads MNHEY; CDR2 reads SMNVEV (reference sequence). The CDR3 spans 17 residues. The germline V and J ends were trimmed by 8 bases and 6 bases, with 29 bases remaining between them. The CDR3 bases are TGTGCCAGCCGCCGCCTACTTCTTCCGGGACACCTCGCCGAGCAGTACTTC. This encodes CASRRLLLPGHLAEQYF.

CDR3 amino acids: CASGRRETQYF. In nucleotides, the CDR3 is TGTGCCAGCGGCAGGAGGGAGACCCAGTACTTC. The genes are TRBV27 and TRBJ2-5, with D possibly matching TRBD2 (5 bases). The germline gives CDR1 MNHEY, CDR2 SMNVEV (reference sequence). CDR3 length: 11 amino acids. The ends were cut back, 8 bases at V and 5 bases at J, with 9 bases in the middle.

Only one count was recorded for this clone. The chain combines TRBV1 with TRBJ1-3. TRBV1 corresponds to a pseudogene. This CDR3 contains 14 residues. The DNA for the CDR3 is TGCACCCAAGAGGCGTATTGCTCTGGAAACACCATATATTTT. Protein sequence: CTQEAYCSGNTIYF.